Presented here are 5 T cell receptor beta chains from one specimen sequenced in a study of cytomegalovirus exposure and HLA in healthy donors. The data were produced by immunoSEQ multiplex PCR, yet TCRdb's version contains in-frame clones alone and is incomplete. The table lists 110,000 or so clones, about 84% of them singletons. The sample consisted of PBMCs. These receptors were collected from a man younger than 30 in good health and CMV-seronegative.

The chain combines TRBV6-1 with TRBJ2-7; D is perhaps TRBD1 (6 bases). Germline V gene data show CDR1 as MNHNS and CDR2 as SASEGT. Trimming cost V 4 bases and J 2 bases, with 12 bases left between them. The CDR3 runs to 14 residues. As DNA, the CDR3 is TGTGCCAGCAGTGTGGACAGACTTGCCTACGAGCAGTACTTC. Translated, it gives CASSVDRLAYEQYF.

CDR3 DNA: TGTGCCAGCAGTGAGGGACTAGCGGGGGCCTACGAGCAGTACTTC. Translated: CASSEGLAGAYEQYF. V gene TRBV2 combines with J gene TRBJ2-7; 14 nucleotides align to TRBD2. The CDR3 runs to 15 residues. Trimming at V came to 3 bases and at J to 2 bases, leaving 0 bases not matched to a gene. Germline lookup yields CDR1 SNHLY and CDR2 FYNNEI.

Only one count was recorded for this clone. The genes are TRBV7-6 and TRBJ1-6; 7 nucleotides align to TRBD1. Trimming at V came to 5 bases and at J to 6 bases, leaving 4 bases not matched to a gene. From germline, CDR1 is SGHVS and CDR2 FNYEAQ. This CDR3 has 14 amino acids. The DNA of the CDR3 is TGTGCCAGCAGCCGGGACAGCCGTAATTCACCCCTCCACTTT. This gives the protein CASSRDSRNSPLHF.

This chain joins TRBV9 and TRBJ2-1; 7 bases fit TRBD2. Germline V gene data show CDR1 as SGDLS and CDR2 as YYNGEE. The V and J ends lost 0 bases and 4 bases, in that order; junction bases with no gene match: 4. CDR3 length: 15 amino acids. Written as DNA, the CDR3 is TGTGCCAGCAGCGTAGGGGCTAGCGGTTACAATGAGCAGTTCTTC. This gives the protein CASSVGASGYNEQFF. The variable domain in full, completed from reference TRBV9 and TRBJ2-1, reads DSGVTQTPKHLITATGQRVTLRCSPRSGDLSVYWYQQSLDQGLQFLIQYYNGEERAKGNILERFSAQQFPDLHSELNLSSLELGDSALYFCASSVGASGYNEQFFGPGTRLTVL.

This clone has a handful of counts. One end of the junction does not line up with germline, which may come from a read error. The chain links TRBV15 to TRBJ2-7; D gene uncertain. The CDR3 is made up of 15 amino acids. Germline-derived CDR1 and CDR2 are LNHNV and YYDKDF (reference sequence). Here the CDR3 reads CATSRDRATSYEQYF. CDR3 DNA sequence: TGTGCCACCAGCCGAGACCGAGCCACCTCCTACGAGCAGTACTTC.